This is a list of T cell receptor beta chains from one sample in a study of neoadjuvant anti-PD-1 for oral cavity cancer. Some clones are missing from TCRdb's copy, which holds only in-frame ones; the method was immunoSEQ multiplex PCR. The sample contains tens of thousands of clones, 25% to 35% of which appear only once. The specimen was tumor tissue, collected after nivolumab (anti-PD-1) treatment. These receptors were collected from a person aged 40 to 85 with oral cavity squamous cell carcinoma. Both conserved end residues are part of each CDR3. D genes are given only for firm matches. Part of the rows lack a size; the others show once, few, many or a class for expanded clones.

TRBV7-9	-	few	TRBJ1-6	CASSLVIGNNSPLHF	TGTGCCAGCAGCTTAGTTATAGGGAATAATTCACCCCTCCACTTT
TRBV5-4	-	few	TRBJ1-2	CASSFGTPTENYGYTF	TGTGCCAGCAGCTTCGGGACTCCGACGGAGAACTATGGCTACACCTTC
TRBV9	-	medium-sized	TRBJ2-7	CASSPKRLGEQYF	TGTGCCAGCAGTCCGAAGAGGCTGGGCGAGCAGTACTTC
TRBV7-9	TRBD1	few	TRBJ2-7	CASSLGSGTGGEQYF	TGTGCCAGCAGCTTAGGATCCGGGACAGGGGGCGAGCAGTACTTC
TRBV4-1	-	many	TRBJ2-7	CASSQAGAGPYEQYF	TGCGCCAGCAGCCAAGCGGGGGCGGGTCCCTACGAGCAGTACTTC
TRBV10-3	-	many	TRBJ1-3	CAISEGLSGNTIYF	TGTGCCATCAGTGAAGGGCTCTCTGGAAACACCATATATTTT
TRBV10-3	-	-	TRBJ2-7	CAIRTGPTYEQYF	TGTGCCATCAGAACAGGTCCCACCTACGAGCAGTACTTC
TRBV7-2	TRBD2	few	TRBJ2-7	CASSLGLAGSYEQYF	TGTGCCAGCAGCTTAGGGCTAGCGGGATCCTACGAGCAGTACTTC
TRBV27	-	few	TRBJ2-7	CASSLRLHSYEQYF	TGTGCCAGCAGTTTAAGACTGCACTCCTACGAGCAGTACTTC
TRBV25-1	-	-	TRBJ2-7	CASSDGARRAEQYF	TGTGCCAGCAGTGATGGCGCGAGAAGGGCGGAGCAGTACTTC
TRBV10-3	-	-	TRBJ1-4	CAISEPGTTNEKLFF	TGTGCCATCAGTGAGCCCGGGACCACTAATGAAAAACTGTTTTTT
TRBV6-5	-	few	TRBJ2-1	CASSYSSSGRGDEQFF	TGTGCCAGCAGTTACTCGAGTAGTGGGAGAGGCGATGAGCAGTTCTTC
TRBV4-1	TRBD2	-	TRBJ2-3	CASSQEGSSGRADTQYF	TGCGCCAGCAGCCAAGAAGGTTCTAGCGGGCGGGCAGATACGCAGTATTTT
TRBV19	-	few	TRBJ2-1	CASLSLNEQFF	TGTGCCAGTCTAAGCCTAAATGAGCAGTTCTTC
TRBV23-1	TRBD2	-	TRBJ2-1	CASSQSVRGLGIGNEQFF	TGCGCCAGCAGTCAATCGGTGCGGGGGTTGGGGATAGGGAATGAGCAGTTCTTC
TRBV5-6	TRBD2	-	TRBJ2-1	CASSWTSGSIPEHYNEQFF	TGTGCCAGCAGCTGGACTAGCGGATCCATTCCAGAGCACTACAATGAGCAGTTCTTC
TRBV30	-	few	TRBJ2-6	CAWSATGIGSGANVLTF	TGTGCCTGGAGTGCAACAGGGATAGGGTCTGGGGCCAACGTCCTGACTTTC
TRBV10-1	-	-	TRBJ2-3	CASSERRTDTQYF	TGCGCCAGCAGTGAGCGCCGCACAGATACGCAGTATTTT